This is a list of T cell receptor beta chains from one sample in a study of OX40 agonist ivuxolimab in advanced cancers. TCRdb's table, derived via immunoSEQ multiplex PCR, lists solely in-frame clones and lacks some. The data hold just under 100,000 clones, with around 94% observed a single time. The sample consisted of CD4+ or CD8+ T cells sorted from blood, taken in a trial of the OX40 agonist ivuxolimab. Receptors were obtained from an adult with an advanced solid tumor such as melanoma, head and neck, liver or kidney cancer. CDR3s include the opening cysteine and the closing phenylalanine or tryptophan. Fields, in order: V gene, D gene, CDR3 length, J gene, clone size, CDR3 DNA, CDR3 protein. A D gene is named only where the DNA matches it firmly. For some rows the clone size is stated as once, few or many, or as a class when expanded; others skip it.

TRBV30,TRBD1,14,TRBJ2-1,once,TGTGCCTGGAGTGGGGACAGGGCCTACAATGAGCAGTTCTTC,CAWSGDRAYNEQFF
TRBV27,TRBD1,17,TRBJ2-3,-,TGTGCCAGCAGTTTACGGTATACAGGGGGCGCGTCGGATACGCAGTATTTT,CASSLRYTGGASDTQYF
TRBV28,-,15,TRBJ1-5,-,TGTGCCAGCAGTTTCAGTCAGGGTTTCAATCAGCCCCAGCATTTT,CASSFSQGFNQPQHF
TRBV18,TRBD1,16,TRBJ1-1,-,TGTGCCAGCTCACTGAACAGGGGGCTGGAGGGCACTGAAGCTTTCTTT,CASSLNRGLEGTEAFF
TRBV18,-,15,TRBJ1-1,-,TGTGCCAGCTCACCACCGATGTCTGTGAACACTGAAGCTTTCTTT,CASSPPMSVNTEAFF
TRBV6-5,-,11,TRBJ2-5,-,TGTGCCAGCAGTTCCCCGGAGACCCAGTACTTC,CASSSPETQYF
TRBV30,-,13,TRBJ2-1,once,TGTGCCTGGAGTATTGGGGAGTTGGATGAGCAGTTCTTC,CAWSIGELDEQFF
TRBV5-1,TRBD1,16,TRBJ2-7,-,TGCGCCAGCAGCCCCTTCGGACAGGGGGGTAGCTACGAGCAGTACTTC,CASSPFGQGGSYEQYF
TRBV27,-,14,TRBJ2-7,-,TGTGCCAGCAGTTCCCGGGACGGCTCCTACGAGCAGTACTTC,CASSSRDGSYEQYF
TRBV6-6,-,13,TRBJ1-2,-,TGTGCCAGCAGCCGACAGGACAACTATGGCTACACCTTC,CASSRQDNYGYTF
TRBV6-6,TRBD1,15,TRBJ1-1,-,TGTGCCAGCAGTTACTCGAGGGACAGGGACACTGAAGCTTTCTTT,CASSYSRDRDTEAFF
TRBV9,-,13,TRBJ1-2,once,TGTGCCAGCAGCGTCAGCCAGGGCAATGGCTACACCTTC,CASSVSQGNGYTF
TRBV5-1,-,15,TRBJ1-1,-,TGCGCCAGCAGCTCCAACCCGGACCCGGGGACTGAAGCTTTCTTT,CASSSNPDPGTEAFF
TRBV28,-,15,TRBJ1-1,-,TGTGCCAGCAGTTTGGCAACAGGGCCGAACACTGAAGCTTTCTTT,CASSLATGPNTEAFF
TRBV7-2,TRBD2,15,TRBJ2-5,-,TGTGCCAGCAGCTGGGGAGGGACTAGCGGGGAGACCCAGTACTTC,CASSWGGTSGETQYF
TRBV19,TRBD1,13,TRBJ1-4,-,TGTGCCAGTAGTATAGCAGGGGGACAAAGGGCGTTTTTT,CASSIAGGQRAFF
TRBV6-6,-,14,TRBJ1-4,-,TGTGCCAGCCAACAACCTGCAACTAATGAAAAATTGTTTTTT,CASQQPATNEKLFF
TRBV2,TRBD1,16,TRBJ1-6,few,TGTGCCAGCAGTACCCGTCACCCAGGGGGCAATTCACCCCTCCACTTT,CASSTRHPGGNSPLHF
TRBV5-1,TRBD2,15,TRBJ2-2,-,TGCGCCAGCAGCTTCAGCGGGACGAACACCGGGGAGCTGTTTTTT,CASSFSGTNTGELFF
TRBV7-9,-,15,TRBJ2-1,-,TGTGCCAGCAGCCGGGACTCCAACTCCTACAATGAGCAGTTCTTC,CASSRDSNSYNEQFF
TRBV18,-,17,TRBJ2-1,-,TGTGCCAGCTCTCTCGAACCGGGACTCCCGTCCTACAATGAGCAGTTCTTC,CASSLEPGLPSYNEQFF
TRBV12-1,-,15,TRBJ2-3,-,TGTGCCAGCAGCCGATCTGGATCCCCCACAGATACGCAGTATTTT,CASSRSGSPTDTQYF
TRBV9,-,14,TRBJ1-2,-,TGTGCCAGCAGCCGACAGGCCGCAAAAGATGGCTACACCTTC,CASSRQAAKDGYTF
TRBV6-1,TRBD1,19,TRBJ2-3,-,TGTGCCAGCAGTGAAAATACGGGACAGCTTATTTCTAGCACAGATACGCAGTATTTT,CASSENTGQLISSTDTQYF
TRBV7-2,TRBD2,18,TRBJ2-2,-,TGTGCCAGCAGCCCGCTAGCGGGAGGGCCATGGGGCGCCGGGGAGCTGTTTTTT,CASSPLAGGPWGAGELFF
TRBV2,-,13,TRBJ2-5,once,TGTGCCAGCAGTGAAGTAGGGTCAGAGACCCAGTACTTC,CASSEVGSETQYF
TRBV28,TRBD1,17,TRBJ1-3,-,TGTGCCAGCAGTACTGGACAGGGGGCCCTCTCTGGAAACACCATATATTTT,CASSTGQGALSGNTIYF
TRBV28,-,13,TRBJ2-7,-,TGTGCCAGCAGTTTGGGTCAGTCCTACGAGCAGTACTTC,CASSLGQSYEQYF
TRBV18,-,15,TRBJ1-3,-,TGTGCCAGCTCGAAATCGGCGATGGAGGGAAACACCATATATTTT,CASSKSAMEGNTIYF
TRBV9,-,16,TRBJ2-1,-,TGTGCCAGCAGCGTAGGGACTACCAGCTCCTACAATGAGCAGTTCTTC,CASSVGTTSSYNEQFF
TRBV4-1,-,16,TRBJ2-1,-,TGCGCCAGCAGCCAAGTGGACCTTATTACTTACAATGAGCAGTTCTTC,CASSQVDLITYNEQFF
TRBV19,TRBD1,13,TRBJ1-4,-,TGTGCCTCGAACAGGGGGGGCAATGAAAAACTGTTTTTT,CASNRGGNEKLFF
TRBV5-1,TRBD2,18,TRBJ2-3,-,TGCGCCAGCAGCTCGCAGGAGGGACTAGCGGTCCACACAGATACGCAGTATTTT,CASSSQEGLAVHTDTQYF
TRBV2,-,14,TRBJ2-7,once,TGTGCCAGCAGTGTGGAAAGGGGCAGGGACGAGCAGTACTTC,CASSVERGRDEQYF
TRBV18,TRBD2,21,TRBJ2-7,-,TGTGCCAGCTCACCAAAGGTCGGGGGACTAGCGGGGGGCTTAACCCGCTACGAGCAGTACTTC,CASSPKVGGLAGGLTRYEQYF
TRBV27,-,14,TRBJ1-2,-,TGTGCCAGCAGTCCTACCGGGGCTCACTATGGCTACACCTTC,CASSPTGAHYGYTF
TRBV4-1,-,16,TRBJ2-7,-,TGCGCCAGCAGCCAAGGGCTCCTCCATGGGCTGTTGGAGCAGTACTTC,CASSQGLLHGLLEQYF
TRBV28,TRBD1,15,TRBJ1-5,-,TGTGCCAGCAGTTCCACAGGGGTGATCAATCAGCCCCAGCATTTT,CASSSTGVINQPQHF
TRBV6-5,-,14,TRBJ1-1,-,TGTGCCAGCAGTTACTCGACAGGGAACACTGAAGCTTTCTTT,CASSYSTGNTEAFF
TRBV7-9,TRBD2,14,TRBJ2-7,-,TGTGCCAGCAGCCGGGAGGGGCCTCCCTACGAGCAGTACTTC,CASSREGPPYEQYF
TRBV21-1,-,18,TRBJ1-5,-,TGTGCCAGCATTGAAAATGCGAGGGGACCCCATAGCAATCAGCCCCAGCATTTT,CASIENARGPHSNQPQHF
TRBV5-4,-,14,TRBJ2-5,-,TGTGCCAGCAGCTCTAGACAGGCGGGAGAGACCCAGTACTTC,CASSSRQAGETQYF
TRBV2,TRBD1,16,TRBJ1-4,-,TGTGCCAGCAGTGTTGGGGACAGGGGATGGGATGAAAAACTGTTTTTT,CASSVGDRGWDEKLFF
TRBV15,TRBD1,15,TRBJ1-1,-,TGTGCCACCAGCAGGGACGGGACAGGAAACACTGAAGCTTTCTTT,CATSRDGTGNTEAFF
TRBV7-8,-,14,TRBJ2-2,-,TGTGCCAGCAGCTTACTGAATGCGGCCGGGGAGCTGTTTTTT,CASSLLNAAGELFF
TRBV19,-,13,TRBJ2-3,once,TGTGCCAGTAGTATCCCTTCCGGAGGTACGCAGTATTTT,CASSIPSGGTQYF
TRBV7-9,-,14,TRBJ1-4,-,TGTGCCAGCAGCTTTCAGGGGTTTGATGAAAAACTGTTTTTT,CASSFQGFDEKLFF
TRBV28,-,14,TRBJ2-3,-,TGTGCCAGCACGGAGGGGGATTTCACAGATACGCAGTATTTT,CASTEGDFTDTQYF
TRBV27,TRBD1,15,TRBJ2-7,-,TGTGCCAGCAGTTGGACCGGACAGGGCCCCTACGAGCAGTACTTC,CASSWTGQGPYEQYF
TRBV15,-,14,TRBJ1-1,-,TGTGCCACCAGCAGAGATAGTCCTTTCTTGGAAGCTTTCTTT,CATSRDSPFLEAFF
TRBV18,TRBD2,15,TRBJ2-5,-,TGTGCCAGCTCACCTGGGGACGCCGGGAGGGAGACCCAGTACTTC,CASSPGDAGRETQYF
TRBV27,-,19,TRBJ2-6,-,TGTGCCAGCAGTTTATCGACGGGCGGAGCCAATCGGAGGGCCAACGTCCTGACTTTC,CASSLSTGGANRRANVLTF
TRBV29-1,TRBD1,14,TRBJ2-7,once,TGCAGCGTTAGTCAGACAGGGGACTCCTACGAGCAGTACTTC,CSVSQTGDSYEQYF
TRBV9,TRBD1,16,TRBJ2-6,-,TGTGCCAGCAGCGTACAAGGGGGCCCTGGGGCCAACGTCCTGACTTTC,CASSVQGGPGANVLTF
TRBV19,TRBD2,19,TRBJ2-1,-,TGTGCCAGTAGTATAAGGGGACTAGAATTCGCCGGATCTTACAATGAGCAGTTCTTC,CASSIRGLEFAGSYNEQFF